This TCR beta chain was sequenced in a study of shared clonotypes between healthy human individuals. Naive CD8 cells lacked CD45RO and underwent positive selection for CCR7, leaving out terminally differentiated effector memory CD45RA+ cells. Generated by immunoSEQ multiplex PCR, the TCRdb table keeps only in-frame clones and is missing some. The data contain some 2,100,000 clones, 90% to 95% of them singletons. V gave up 3 bases and J gave up 2 bases; unmatched junction bases: 3. The germline CDR1 and CDR2 sequences are SGHDN and FVKESK. The CDR3 extends over 15 amino acids. The gene calls are TRBV14 and TRBJ2-5; 10 bases align to TRBD1. The TCR comes from a man in his late teens or twenties in good health. Some clones in this sample may be carry-over from other donors' samples. Sequencing was done on a sample of naive CD8+ T cells from PBMCs. The CDR3 sequence is CASSQGQGLQETQYF. CDR3 DNA: TGTGCCAGCAGCCAGGGACAGGGGCTTCAAGAGACCCAGTACTTC.